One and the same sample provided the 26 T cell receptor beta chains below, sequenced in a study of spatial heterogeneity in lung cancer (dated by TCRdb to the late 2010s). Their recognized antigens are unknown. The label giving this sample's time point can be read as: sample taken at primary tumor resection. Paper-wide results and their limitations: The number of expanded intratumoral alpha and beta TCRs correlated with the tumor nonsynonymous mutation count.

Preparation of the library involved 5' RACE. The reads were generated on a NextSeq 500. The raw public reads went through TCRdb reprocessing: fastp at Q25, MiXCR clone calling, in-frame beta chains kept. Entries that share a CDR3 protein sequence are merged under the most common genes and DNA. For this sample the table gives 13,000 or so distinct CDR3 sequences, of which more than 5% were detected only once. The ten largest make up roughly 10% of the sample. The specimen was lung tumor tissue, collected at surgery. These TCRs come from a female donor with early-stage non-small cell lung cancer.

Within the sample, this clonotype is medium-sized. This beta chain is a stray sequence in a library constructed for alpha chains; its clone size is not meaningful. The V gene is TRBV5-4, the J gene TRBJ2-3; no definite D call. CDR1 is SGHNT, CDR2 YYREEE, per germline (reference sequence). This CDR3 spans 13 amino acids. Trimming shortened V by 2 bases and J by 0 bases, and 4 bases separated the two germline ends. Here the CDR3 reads CASSFISTDTQYF. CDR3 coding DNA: TGTGCCAGCAGCTTTATTAGCACAGATACGCAGTATTTT.

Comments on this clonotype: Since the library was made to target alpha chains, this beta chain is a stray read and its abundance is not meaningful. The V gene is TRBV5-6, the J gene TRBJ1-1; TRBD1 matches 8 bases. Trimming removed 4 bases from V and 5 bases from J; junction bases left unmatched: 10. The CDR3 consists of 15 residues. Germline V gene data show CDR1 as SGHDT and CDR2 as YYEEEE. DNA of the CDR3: TGTGCCAGCAGCGCCGTACAGGGGGTGGGTACTGAAGCTTTCTTT. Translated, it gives CASSAVQGVGTEAFF.

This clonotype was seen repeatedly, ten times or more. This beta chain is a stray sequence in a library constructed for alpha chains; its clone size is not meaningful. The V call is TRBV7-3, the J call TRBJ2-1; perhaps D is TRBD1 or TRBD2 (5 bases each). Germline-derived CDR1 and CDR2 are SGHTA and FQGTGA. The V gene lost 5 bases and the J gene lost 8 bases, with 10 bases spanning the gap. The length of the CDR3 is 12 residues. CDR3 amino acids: CASSHRGDEQFF. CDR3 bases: TGTGCCAGCAGCCACAGAGGGGATGAGCAGTTCTTC. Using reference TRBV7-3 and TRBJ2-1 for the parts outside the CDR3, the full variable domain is GAGVSQTPSNKVTEKGKYVELRCDPISGHTALYWYRQSLGQGPEFLIYFQGTGAADDSGLPNDRFFAVRPEGSVSTLKIQRTERGDSAVYLCASSHRGDEQFFGPGTRLTVL.

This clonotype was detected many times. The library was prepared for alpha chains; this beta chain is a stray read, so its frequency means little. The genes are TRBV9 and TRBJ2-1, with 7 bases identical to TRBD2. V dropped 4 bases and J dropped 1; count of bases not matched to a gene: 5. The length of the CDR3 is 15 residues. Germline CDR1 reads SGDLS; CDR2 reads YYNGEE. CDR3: CASSPRGDSYNEQFF. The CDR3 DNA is TGTGCCAGCAGCCCCCGGGGGGATTCCTACAATGAGCAGTTCTTC.

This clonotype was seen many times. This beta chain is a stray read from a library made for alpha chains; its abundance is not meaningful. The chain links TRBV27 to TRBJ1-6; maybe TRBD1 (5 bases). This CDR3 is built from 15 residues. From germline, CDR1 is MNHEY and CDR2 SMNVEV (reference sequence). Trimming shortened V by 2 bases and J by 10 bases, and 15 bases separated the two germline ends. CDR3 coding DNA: TGTGCCAGCAGTTTAAGGCGGCAGGGTATGTCACCCCTCCACTTT. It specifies CASSLRRQGMSPLHF.

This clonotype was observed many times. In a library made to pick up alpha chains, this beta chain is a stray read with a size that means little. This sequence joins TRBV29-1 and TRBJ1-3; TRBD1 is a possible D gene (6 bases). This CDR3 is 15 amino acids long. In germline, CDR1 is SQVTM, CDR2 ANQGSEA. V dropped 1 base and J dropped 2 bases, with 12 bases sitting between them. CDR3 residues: CSVEGTGGPGNTIYF. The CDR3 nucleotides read TGCAGCGTTGAAGGTACTGGGGGGCCTGGAAACACCATATATTTT.

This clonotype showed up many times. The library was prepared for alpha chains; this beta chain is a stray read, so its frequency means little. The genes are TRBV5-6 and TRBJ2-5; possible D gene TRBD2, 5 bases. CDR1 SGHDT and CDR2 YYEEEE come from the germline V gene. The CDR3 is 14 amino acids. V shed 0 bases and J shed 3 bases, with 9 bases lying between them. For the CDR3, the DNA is TGTGCCAGCAGCTTGGGCCGAGCGGAAGAGACCCAGTACTTC. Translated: CASSLGRAEETQYF. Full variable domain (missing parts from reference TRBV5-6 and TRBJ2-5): DAGVTQSPTHLIKTRGQQVTLRCSPKSGHDTVSWYQQALGQGPQFIFQYYEEEERQRGNFPDRFSGHQFPNYSSELNVNALLLGDSALYLCASSLGRAEETQYFGPGTRLLVL.

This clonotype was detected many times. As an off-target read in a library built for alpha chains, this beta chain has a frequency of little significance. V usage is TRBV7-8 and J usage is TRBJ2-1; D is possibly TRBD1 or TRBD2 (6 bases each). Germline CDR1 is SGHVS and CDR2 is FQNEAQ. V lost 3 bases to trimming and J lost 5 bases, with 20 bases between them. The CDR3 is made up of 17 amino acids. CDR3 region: CASSFRTARRGDNEQFF. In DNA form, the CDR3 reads TGTGCCAGCAGCTTTCGGACGGCCAGAAGGGGGGACAATGAGCAGTTCTTC.

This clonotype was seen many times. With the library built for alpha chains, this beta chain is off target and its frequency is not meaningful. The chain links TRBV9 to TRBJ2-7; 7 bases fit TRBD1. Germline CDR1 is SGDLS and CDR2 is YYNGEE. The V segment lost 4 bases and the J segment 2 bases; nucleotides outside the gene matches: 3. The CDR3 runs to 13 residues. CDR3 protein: CASSPQGTYEQYF. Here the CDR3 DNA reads TGTGCCAGCAGCCCACAGGGGACCTACGAGCAGTACTTC.

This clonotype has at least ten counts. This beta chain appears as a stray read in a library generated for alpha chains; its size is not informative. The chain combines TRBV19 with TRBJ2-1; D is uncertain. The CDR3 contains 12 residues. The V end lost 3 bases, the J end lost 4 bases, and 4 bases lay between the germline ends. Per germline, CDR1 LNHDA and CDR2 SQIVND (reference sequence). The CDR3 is CASSIGYNEQFF. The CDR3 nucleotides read TGTGCCAGTAGTATTGGGTACAATGAGCAGTTCTTC.

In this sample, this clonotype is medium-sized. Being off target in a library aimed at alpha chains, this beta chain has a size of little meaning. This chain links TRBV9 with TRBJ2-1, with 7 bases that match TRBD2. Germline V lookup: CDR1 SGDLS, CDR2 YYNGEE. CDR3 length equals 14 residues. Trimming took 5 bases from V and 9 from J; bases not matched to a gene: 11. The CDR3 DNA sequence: TGTGCCAGCAGTCCACCGGGACTACCTCCTGAGCAGTTCTTC. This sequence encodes CASSPPGLPPEQFF.

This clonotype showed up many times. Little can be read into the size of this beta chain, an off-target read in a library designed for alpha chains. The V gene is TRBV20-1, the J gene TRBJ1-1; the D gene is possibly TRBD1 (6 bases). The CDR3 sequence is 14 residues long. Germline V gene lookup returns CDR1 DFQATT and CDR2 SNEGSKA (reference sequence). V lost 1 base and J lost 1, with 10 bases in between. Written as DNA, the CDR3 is TGCAGTGCTAGAGTCCAGACAGGGAACACTGAAGCTTTCTTT. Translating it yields CSARVQTGNTEAFF.

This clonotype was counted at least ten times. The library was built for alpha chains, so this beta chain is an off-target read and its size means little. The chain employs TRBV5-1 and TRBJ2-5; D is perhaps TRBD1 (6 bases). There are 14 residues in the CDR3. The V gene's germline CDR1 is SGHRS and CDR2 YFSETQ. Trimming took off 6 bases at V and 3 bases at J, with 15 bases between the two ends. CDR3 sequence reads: CASNWETGKETQYF. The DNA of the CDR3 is TGCGCCAGCAACTGGGAAACAGGGAAAGAGACCCAGTACTTC.

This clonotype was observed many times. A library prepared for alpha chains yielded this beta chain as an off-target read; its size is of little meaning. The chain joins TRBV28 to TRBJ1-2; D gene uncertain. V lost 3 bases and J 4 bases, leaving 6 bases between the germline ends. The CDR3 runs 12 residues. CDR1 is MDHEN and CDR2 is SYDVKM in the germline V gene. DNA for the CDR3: TGTGCCAGCAGTTTCCGGGGCTATGGCTACACCTTC. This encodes CASSFRGYGYTF.

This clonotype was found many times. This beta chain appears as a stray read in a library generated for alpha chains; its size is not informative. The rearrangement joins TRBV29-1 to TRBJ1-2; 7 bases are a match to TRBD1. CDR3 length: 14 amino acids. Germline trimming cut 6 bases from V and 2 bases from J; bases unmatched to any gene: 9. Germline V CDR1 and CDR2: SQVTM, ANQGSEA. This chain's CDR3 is CSVPQKTGNYGYTF. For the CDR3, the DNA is TGCAGCGTCCCCCAAAAGACAGGGAACTATGGCTACACCTTC.

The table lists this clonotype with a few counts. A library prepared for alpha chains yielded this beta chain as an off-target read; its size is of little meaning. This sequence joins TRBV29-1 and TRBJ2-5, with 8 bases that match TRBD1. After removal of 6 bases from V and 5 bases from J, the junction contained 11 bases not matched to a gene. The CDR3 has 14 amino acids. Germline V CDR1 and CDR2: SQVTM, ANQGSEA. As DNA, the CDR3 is TGCAGCGTCCTCCGGGCCAGGGGGCGTGAGACCCAGTACTTC. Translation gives CSVLRARGRETQYF.

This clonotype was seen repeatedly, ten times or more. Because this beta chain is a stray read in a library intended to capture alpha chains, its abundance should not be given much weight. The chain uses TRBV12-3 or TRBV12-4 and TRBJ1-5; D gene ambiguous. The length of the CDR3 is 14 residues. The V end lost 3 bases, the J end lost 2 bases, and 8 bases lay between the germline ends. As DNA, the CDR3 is TGTGCCAGCAGTTTTGGGCATGGCAATCAGCCCCAGCATTTT. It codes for CASSFGHGNQPQHF.

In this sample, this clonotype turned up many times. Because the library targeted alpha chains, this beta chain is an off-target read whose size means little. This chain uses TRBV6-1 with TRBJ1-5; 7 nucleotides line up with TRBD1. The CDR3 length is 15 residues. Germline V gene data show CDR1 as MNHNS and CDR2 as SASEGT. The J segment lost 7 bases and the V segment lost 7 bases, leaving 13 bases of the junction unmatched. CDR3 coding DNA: TGTGCCAGCACGGCCAGGGGGTACGGAGGACAGCCCCAGCATTTT. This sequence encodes CASTARGYGGQPQHF.

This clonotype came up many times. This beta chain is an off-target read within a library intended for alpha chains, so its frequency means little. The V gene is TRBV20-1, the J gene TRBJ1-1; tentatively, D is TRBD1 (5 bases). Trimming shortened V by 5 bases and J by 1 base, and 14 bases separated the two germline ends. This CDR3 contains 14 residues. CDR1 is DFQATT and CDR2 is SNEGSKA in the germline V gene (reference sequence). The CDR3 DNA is TGCAGTGCTGCCTCCCAGGGTCGGAACACTGAAGCTTTCTTT. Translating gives CSAASQGRNTEAFF.

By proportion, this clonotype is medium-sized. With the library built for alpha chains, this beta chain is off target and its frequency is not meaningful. CDR3 nucleotide sequence: TGCAGTGCTAGCGTCGGGGACGCCGTGGTCTATGGCTACACCTTC. It translates to CSASVGDAVVYGYTF. This rearrangement joins TRBV20-1 to TRBJ1-2; tentatively, D is TRBD1 (5 bases). Trimming removed 3 bases from V and 4 bases from J, with 18 bases in between. From germline, CDR1 is DFQATT and CDR2 SNEGSKA (reference sequence). The length of the CDR3 is 15 residues.

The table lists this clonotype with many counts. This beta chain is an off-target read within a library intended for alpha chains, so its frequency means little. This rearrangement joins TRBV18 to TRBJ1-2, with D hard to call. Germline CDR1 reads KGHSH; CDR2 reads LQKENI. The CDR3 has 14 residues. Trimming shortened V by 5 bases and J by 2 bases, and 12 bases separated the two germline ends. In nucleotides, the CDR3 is TGTGCCAGCTCAACCCTGAGGGAGAACTATGGCTACACCTTC. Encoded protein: CASSTLRENYGYTF.

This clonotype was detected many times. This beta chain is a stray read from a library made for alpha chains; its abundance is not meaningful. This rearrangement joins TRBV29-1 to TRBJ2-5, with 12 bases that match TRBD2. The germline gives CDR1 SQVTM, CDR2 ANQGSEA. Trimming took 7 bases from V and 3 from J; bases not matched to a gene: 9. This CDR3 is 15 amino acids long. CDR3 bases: TGCAGCGGTTCCCTACTAGCGGGGGGAAAAGAGACCCAGTACTTC. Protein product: CSGSLLAGGKETQYF.

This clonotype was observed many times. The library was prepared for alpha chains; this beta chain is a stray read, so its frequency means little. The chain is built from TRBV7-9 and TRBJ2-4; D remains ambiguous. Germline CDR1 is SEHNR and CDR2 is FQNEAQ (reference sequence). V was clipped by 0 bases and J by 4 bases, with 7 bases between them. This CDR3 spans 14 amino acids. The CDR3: CASSLAGGKNIQYF. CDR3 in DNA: TGTGCCAGCAGCTTAGCAGGCGGAAAAAACATTCAGTACTTC.

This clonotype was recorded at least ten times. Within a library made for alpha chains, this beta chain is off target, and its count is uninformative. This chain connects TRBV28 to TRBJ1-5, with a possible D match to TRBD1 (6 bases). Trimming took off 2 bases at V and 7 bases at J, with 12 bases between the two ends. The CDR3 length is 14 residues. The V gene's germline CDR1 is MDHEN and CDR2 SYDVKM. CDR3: CASSLAQGYQPQHF. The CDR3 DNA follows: TGTGCCAGCAGTTTAGCGCAGGGGTACCAGCCCCAGCATTTT.

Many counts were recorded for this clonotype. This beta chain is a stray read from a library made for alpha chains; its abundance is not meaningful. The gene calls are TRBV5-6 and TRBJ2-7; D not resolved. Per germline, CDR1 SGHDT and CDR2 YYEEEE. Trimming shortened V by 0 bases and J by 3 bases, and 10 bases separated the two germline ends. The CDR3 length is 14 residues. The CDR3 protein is CASSLGTVVYEQYF. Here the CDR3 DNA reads TGTGCCAGCAGCTTGGGGACGGTAGTCTACGAGCAGTACTTC.

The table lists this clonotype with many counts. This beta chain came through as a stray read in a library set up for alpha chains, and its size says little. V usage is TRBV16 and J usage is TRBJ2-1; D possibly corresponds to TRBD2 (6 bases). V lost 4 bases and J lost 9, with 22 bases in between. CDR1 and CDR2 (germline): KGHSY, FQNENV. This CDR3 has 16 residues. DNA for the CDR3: TGTGCCAGCAGCCCCCTGGGGGAGGTGAAGAGGAGTGAGCAGTTCTTC. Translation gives CASSPLGEVKRSEQFF.